This T cell receptor (beta chain) came from a study of cytomegalovirus exposure and HLA in healthy donors (dated by TCRdb to about 2017). Background on the whole study: According to a later analysis, one platform produced both the 100 to 150 validation repertoires and the approximately 660 repertoires of the first cohort. To predict cytomegalovirus infection status, the study brought together high-throughput TCR immunosequencing, statistical association of individual TCRs with disease status, and machine learning. Along with the roughly 710-subject first cohort, a separate validation cohort of about 110 different subjects was used. The study was designed to test whether signatures of past pathogen exposure could be identified by cataloging public T cell receptors.

The study at large found these results: A later analysis had no HLA typing for the validation cohort, so co-occurrence there was scored across all 130 or so repertoires. The authors suggested that the approach could potentially be generalized to other disease states and immunological phenotypes. Of the cluster scores, 94% were above 0 in a later analysis, which found that TCRs clustered in the first cohort also tended to co-occur in the 120 or so validation repertoires. Three of the identified cytomegalovirus-associated TCR beta chains were confirmed in vitro to be specific for cytomegalovirus antigens. The study listed 150 to 200 TCR beta chains as associated with cytomegalovirus. Most TCR sequences were seen in very few donors, while some public TCRs were found in many individuals. The classifier was reported to diagnose cytomegalovirus status with high specificity and sensitivity in both the original and validation cohorts.

Only one count was recorded for this clone. Its cognate antigen has yet to be identified. Per-base quality was not reported, and no clone a single base away is much larger than it. The donors belonged to the validation cohort of about 130 subjects, which was separate from the approximately 700-subject first cohort. V and J lose 5 bases and 7 bases, and a span of 18 bases separates them. CDR1 and CDR2 are drawn from the germline V gene: SGHTA, FQGNSA. There are 14 amino acids in the CDR3, from cysteine to phenylalanine inclusive. Only CDR3 DNA remains: 42 bases, in frame from the first base. The library was produced with the immunoSEQ multiplex PCR assay. For the original study's pipeline: A statistical classification framework was developed to diagnose cytomegalovirus status using the catalog of TCR beta chain sequences. In TCRdb, the immuneACCESS table is reduced to in-frame sequences with V and J assigned. These tables do not hold every clone; where another copy was compared, an unresolved V gene accounts for under half, and the others remain unexplained. V, J and clone size were drawn from that table, and D and trimming were deduced from the DNA. Within this sample are under 250,000 clones, with about 83% of them counted one time only. The biggest ten clones account for about 2.8% of the sample.

The receptor comes from a young man in good health and CMV-seronegative. Sequencing input: PBMCs. The rearranged segments are TRBV7-2 and TRBJ2-7; TRBD2 is possibly the D segment (5 matching bases). The CDR3: CASSRNRESWEQYF. The sequenced DNA is TGTGCCAGCAGCAGGAACCGGGAATCTTGGGAGCAGTACTTC. With the rest looked up from the reference TRBV7-2 and TRBJ2-7 genes rather than sequenced, the full variable domain is GAGVSQSPSNKVTEKGKDVELRCDPISGHTALYWYRQSLGQGLEFLIYFQGNSAPDKSGLPSDRFSAERTGGSVSTLTIQRTQQEDSAVYLCASSRNRESWEQYFGPGTRLTVT.